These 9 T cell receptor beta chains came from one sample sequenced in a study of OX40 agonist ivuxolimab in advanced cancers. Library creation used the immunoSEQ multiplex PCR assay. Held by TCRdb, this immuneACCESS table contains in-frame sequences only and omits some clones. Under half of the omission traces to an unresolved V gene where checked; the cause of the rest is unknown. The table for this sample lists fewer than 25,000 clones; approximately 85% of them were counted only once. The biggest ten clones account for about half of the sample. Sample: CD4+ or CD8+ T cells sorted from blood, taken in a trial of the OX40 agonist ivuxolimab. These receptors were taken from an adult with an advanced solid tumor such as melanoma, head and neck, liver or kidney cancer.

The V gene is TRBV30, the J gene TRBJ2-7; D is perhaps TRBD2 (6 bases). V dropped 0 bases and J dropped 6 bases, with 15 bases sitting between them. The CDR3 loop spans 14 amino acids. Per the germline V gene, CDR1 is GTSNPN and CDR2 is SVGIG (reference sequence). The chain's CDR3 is CAWSVMEGSLEQYF. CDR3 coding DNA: TGTGCCTGGAGTGTAATGGAGGGTTCCCTCGAGCAGTACTTC.

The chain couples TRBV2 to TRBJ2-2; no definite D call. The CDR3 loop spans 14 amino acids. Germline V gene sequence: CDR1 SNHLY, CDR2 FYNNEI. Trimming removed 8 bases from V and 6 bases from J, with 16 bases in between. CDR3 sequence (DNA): TGTGCCAGCCAAGGACCCCAGCGACCCGGGGAGCTGTTTTTT. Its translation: CASQGPQRPGELFF.

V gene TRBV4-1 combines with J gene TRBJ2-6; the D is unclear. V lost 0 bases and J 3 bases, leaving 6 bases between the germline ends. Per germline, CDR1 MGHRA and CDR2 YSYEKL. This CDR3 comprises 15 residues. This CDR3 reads CASSQDNNGANVLTF. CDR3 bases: TGCGCCAGCAGCCAAGACAATAATGGGGCCAACGTCCTGACTTTC.

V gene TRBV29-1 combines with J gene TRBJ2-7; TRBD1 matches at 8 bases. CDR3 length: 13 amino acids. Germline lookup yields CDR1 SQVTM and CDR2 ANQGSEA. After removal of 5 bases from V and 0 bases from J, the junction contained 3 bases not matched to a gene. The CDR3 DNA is TGCAGCGTTCCGGGACAGGACTCCTACGAGCAGTACTTC. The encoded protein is CSVPGQDSYEQYF.

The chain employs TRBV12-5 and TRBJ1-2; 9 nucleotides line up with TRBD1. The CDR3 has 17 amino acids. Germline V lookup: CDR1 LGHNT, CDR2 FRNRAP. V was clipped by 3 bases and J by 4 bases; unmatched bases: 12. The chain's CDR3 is CASGFVGQGRRLYGYTF. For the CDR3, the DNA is TGTGCTAGTGGTTTTGTAGGACAGGGGCGCCGCCTCTATGGCTACACCTTC.

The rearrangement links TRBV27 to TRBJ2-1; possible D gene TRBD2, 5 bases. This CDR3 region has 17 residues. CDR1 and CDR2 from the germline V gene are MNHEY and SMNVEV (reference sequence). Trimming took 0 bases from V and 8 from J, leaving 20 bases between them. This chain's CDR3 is CASSLSLVTGNGDEQFF. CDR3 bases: TGTGCCAGCAGTTTATCGTTGGTGACGGGGAACGGGGATGAGCAGTTCTTC.

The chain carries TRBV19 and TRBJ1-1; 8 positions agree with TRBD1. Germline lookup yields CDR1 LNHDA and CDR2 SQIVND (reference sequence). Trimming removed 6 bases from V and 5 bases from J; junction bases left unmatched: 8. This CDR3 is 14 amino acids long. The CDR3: CASRGTGGGTEAFF. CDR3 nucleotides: TGTGCCAGTAGGGGCACAGGGGGAGGAACTGAAGCTTTCTTT.

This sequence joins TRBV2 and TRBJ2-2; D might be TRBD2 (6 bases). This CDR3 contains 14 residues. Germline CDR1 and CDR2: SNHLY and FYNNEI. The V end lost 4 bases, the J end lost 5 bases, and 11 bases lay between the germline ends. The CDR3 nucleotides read TGTGCCAGCAGTGGAGTGGGGGGTACCGGGGAGCTGTTTTTT. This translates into CASSGVGGTGELFF. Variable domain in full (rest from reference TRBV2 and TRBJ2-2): EPEVTQTPSHQVTQMGQEVILRCVPISNHLYFYWYRQILGQKVEFLVSFYNNEISEKSEIFDDQFSVERPDGSNFTLKIRSTKLEDSAMYFCASSGVGGTGELFFGEGSRLTVL.

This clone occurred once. As DNA, the CDR3 is TGTGCCAGTAGTATCGGTCCTGTGAACACTGAAGCTTTCTTT. It encodes CASSIGPVNTEAFF. This chain connects TRBV19 to TRBJ1-1; D not resolved. The CDR3 covers 14 residues. From germline, CDR1 is LNHDA and CDR2 SQIVND (reference sequence). Trimming removed 3 bases from V and 0 bases from J, with 8 bases in between.